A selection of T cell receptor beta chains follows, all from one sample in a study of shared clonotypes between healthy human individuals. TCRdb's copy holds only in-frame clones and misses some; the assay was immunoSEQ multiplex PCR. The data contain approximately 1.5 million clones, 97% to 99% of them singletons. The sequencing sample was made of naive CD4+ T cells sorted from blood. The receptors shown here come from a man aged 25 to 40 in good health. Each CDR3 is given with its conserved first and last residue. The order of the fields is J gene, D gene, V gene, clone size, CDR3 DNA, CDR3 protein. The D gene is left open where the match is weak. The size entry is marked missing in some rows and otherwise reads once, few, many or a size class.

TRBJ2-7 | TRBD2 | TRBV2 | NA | TGTGCCAGCAGTTTGACTAGCGGGACCGAGCAGTACTTC | CASSLTSGTEQYF
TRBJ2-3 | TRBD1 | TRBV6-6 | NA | TGTGCCAGCAGTATAGACAGGGGAGAGCAGTATTTT | CASSIDRGEQYF
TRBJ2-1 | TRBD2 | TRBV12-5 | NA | TGTGCTAGTGGTTTGGGACTAGCGGGAGGTCTGTACAATGAGCAGTTCTTC | CASGLGLAGGLYNEQFF
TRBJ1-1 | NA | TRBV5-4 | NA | TGTGCCAGCAGCTTAAGAGATCAGGGCACTGAAGCTTTCTTT | CASSLRDQGTEAFF
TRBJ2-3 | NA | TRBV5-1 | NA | TGCGCCAGCAGCGTCGGCACAGCGAACCTAGCGGATACGCAGTATTTT | CASSVGTANLADTQYF
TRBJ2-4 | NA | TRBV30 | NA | TGTGCCTGGAGTGTGGGACAATTAGCCAAAAACATTCAGTACTTC | CAWSVGQLAKNIQYF
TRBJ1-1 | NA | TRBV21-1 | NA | TGTGCCAGCAGCACCTATAGCGCTGAAGCTTTCTTT | CASSTYSAEAFF
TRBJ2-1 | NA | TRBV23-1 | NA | TGCGCCAGCAGTCAAAATGGGAGGACCGCTCTGTTGAGCGGTCCCCCCTCCTACAATGAGCAGTTCTTC | CASSQNGRTALLSGPPSYNEQFF
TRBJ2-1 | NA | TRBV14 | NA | TGTGCCAGCAGCCCACCGCAGGGCTCAAGGTCCTACAATGAGCAGTTCTTC | CASSPPQGSRSYNEQFF
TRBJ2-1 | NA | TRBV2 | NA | TGTGCCAGCAGTGAAGAGGTGGCCGGGAACCCTGAGCAGTTCTTC | CASSEEVAGNPEQFF
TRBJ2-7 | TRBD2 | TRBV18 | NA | TGTGCCAGCTCACTTGGACTAGCGGAATACGAGCAGTACTTC | CASSLGLAEYEQYF
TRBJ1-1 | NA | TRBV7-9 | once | TGTGCCAGCAGCTTCAGCGGGGGCAACACTGAAGCTTTCTTT | CASSFSGGNTEAFF
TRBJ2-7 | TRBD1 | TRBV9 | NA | TGTGCCAGCAGCCCCCGGACAGGGGGGACCTACGAGCAGTACTTC | CASSPRTGGTYEQYF
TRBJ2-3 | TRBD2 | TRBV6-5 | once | TGTGCCAGCAGCCAATCGGCGGGAGGGCCAGCTACGCAGTATTTT | CASSQSAGGPATQYF
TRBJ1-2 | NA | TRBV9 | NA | TGTGCCAGCAGCGCTGTAACTAACTATGGCTACACCTTC | CASSAVTNYGYTF
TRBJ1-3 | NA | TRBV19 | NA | TGTGCCAGTAGTCAGGCAGGATCTGGAAACACCATATATTTT | CASSQAGSGNTIYF
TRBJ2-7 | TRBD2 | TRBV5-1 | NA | TGCGCCAGCAGCTCGGGGACTAGCGGGAGCTACGAGCAGTACTTC | CASSSGTSGSYEQYF
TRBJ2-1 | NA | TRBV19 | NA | TGTGCCAGTAGTGTCCTTAGCGGAAAGGGCAATGAGCAGTTCTTC | CASSVLSGKGNEQFF
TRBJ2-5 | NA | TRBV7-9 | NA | TGTGCCAGCAGCCCCGACAGGTTTGGGGAGACCCAGTACTTC | CASSPDRFGETQYF